This TCR beta chain derives from a study of patients and donors after allogeneic stem cell transplantation. From the RT-PCR reads, TCRdb called clonotypes with MiXCR, one entry per CDR3 protein. The repertoire holds about 88,000 distinct CDR3 sequences, with roughly 52% as singletons. This clonotype was detected a few times. The source material was blood, either unsorted or a sorted T cell fraction (not recorded which). The TCR comes from a human donor who was either an allogeneic HSCT recipient or a stem cell or donor lymphocyte infusion donor (not recorded which). It is not recorded whose cells these are; they may come from a transplant donor.

The CDR3 reads CASSDDRGTGNTIYF. DNA of the CDR3: TGCGCCAGCAGCGACGACAGGGGGACTGGAAACACCATATATTTT. The chain employs TRBV5-1 and TRBJ1-3; 9 bases are shared with TRBD1. Germline CDR1 SGHRS, CDR2 YFSETQ. J lost 2 bases, V lost 4 bases, and 4 bases had no gene match. The CDR3 is made up of 15 amino acids.